Following are 20 T cell receptor beta chains from one sample sequenced in a study of cytomegalovirus exposure and HLA in healthy donors. The PCR contained 60 Vbeta and 13 Jbeta primers. Method: immunoSEQ multiplex PCR; TCRdb's copy keeps in-frame clones and lacks some. The table lists about 140,000 clones, approximately 80% of them singletons, with 4.5% to 6% in the top ten. Sequencing used PBMCs. The receptors originated from a male donor in good health and CMV-seronegative.

This clone was picked up one time. The chain joins TRBV4-2 to TRBJ2-7; 9 nucleotides agree with TRBD1. J gave up 2 bases and V 5 bases, and 7 bases lay outside the gene matches. Germline CDR1 is LGHNA and CDR2 is YNFKEQ. CDR3 size: 15 residues. The DNA of the CDR3 is TGTGCCAGCAGCTCCCCGGGGACAGGGACCTACGAGCAGTACTTC. Residues: CASSSPGTGTYEQYF.

The rearrangement links TRBV28 to TRBJ2-6; D is ambiguous. Trimming removed 8 bases at V and 10 bases at J, with 18 bases between. This CDR3 is 14 amino acids long. Germline V gene data show CDR1 as MDHEN and CDR2 as SYDVKM. CDR3 sequence reads: CASGSWAQINVLTF. CDR3 bases: TGTGCCAGCGGATCTTGGGCCCAAATAAACGTCCTGACTTTC.

The J gene is TRBJ2-5, the V gene TRBV5-8; possibly TRBD1 for D (5 bases). The CDR3 is 16 residues long. Germline V gives CDR1 SGHTS, CDR2 YDEGEE. Trimming stripped 5 bases from V and 5 bases from J, with 22 bases between. In DNA form, the CDR3 reads TGTGCCAGCAGGCCTCTAGTGTGGGGCAGCGTTGAGACCCAGTACTTC. Translation: CASRPLVWGSVETQYF. Using reference TRBV5-8 and TRBJ2-5 for the parts outside the CDR3, the full variable domain is EAGVTQSPTHLIKTRGQQATLRCSPISGHTSVYWYQQALGLGLQFLLWYDEGEERNRGNFPPRFSGRQFPNYSSELNVNALELEDSALYLCASRPLVWGSVETQYFGPGTRLLVL.

The rearrangement links TRBV6-5 to TRBJ2-7; perhaps TRBD2 as D (7 bases). This CDR3 spans 14 amino acids. The germline V gene has CDR1 MNHEY and CDR2 SVGAGI. The V end was cut by 8 bases, the J end by 0 bases, with 14 bases between. The CDR3 reads CASRRGLSSYEQYF. The DNA for the CDR3 is TGTGCCAGCCGGCGGGGGCTTAGCTCCTACGAGCAGTACTTC.

This chain uses TRBV7-9 with TRBJ1-3, with a tentative D call TRBD1 (5 bases). The CDR3 is made up of 15 amino acids. The V gene's germline CDR1 is SEHNR and CDR2 FQNEAQ (reference sequence). Trimming left V 3 bases short and J 3 bases short, with 12 bases between. The CDR3 here is CASSLGPLLGNTIYF. The CDR3 DNA reads TGTGCCAGCAGCTTGGGGCCCCTACTTGGAAACACCATATATTTT.

J is TRBJ2-2 and V is TRBV4-1; 15 bases are a match to TRBD2. Trimming removed 4 bases from V and 4 bases from J; junction bases left unmatched: 7. This CDR3 spans 18 amino acids. From germline, CDR1 is MGHRA and CDR2 YSYEKL. The CDR3 loop reads CASSPRTSGGAFTGELFF. The CDR3 DNA reads TGCGCCAGCAGCCCCCGGACTAGCGGGGGGGCCTTCACCGGGGAGCTGTTTTTT.

The genes are TRBV5-1 and TRBJ2-1; 7 bases map to TRBD2. Germline lookup yields CDR1 SGHRS and CDR2 YFSETQ. The CDR3 is made up of 15 amino acids. V shed 5 bases, J shed 9 bases, and the junction held 14 bases outside the gene matches. Written as DNA, the CDR3 is TGCGCCAGCAGAGTCCGGACTAGGGCCCTGGGTGAGCAGTTCTTC. This gives the protein CASRVRTRALGEQFF.

The rearrangement joins TRBV27 to TRBJ1-1; D is uncertain. CDR1 and CDR2 (germline): MNHEY, SMNVEV (reference sequence). CDR3 size: 14 residues. V was trimmed by 6 bases and J by 0 bases, leaving 11 bases between them. The CDR3 sequence: CASRRGPMNTEAFF. The CDR3 DNA sequence: TGTGCCAGCAGAAGAGGGCCCATGAACACTGAAGCTTTCTTT.

This clone was counted once. This chain's CDR3 is CASSLERGHTDTQYF. CDR3 sequence (DNA): TGCGCCAGCAGCTTGGAGCGGGGGCACACAGATACGCAGTATTTT. This chain uses TRBV5-1 with TRBJ2-3, with 8 bases lining up with TRBD2. Germline CDR1 SGHRS, CDR2 YFSETQ. CDR3 length: 15 residues. With V trimmed by 0 bases and J by 2 bases, 2 bases remained unmatched.

V usage is TRBV11-2 and J usage is TRBJ2-1; 8 bases are shared with TRBD2. CDR1 is SGHAT, CDR2 FQNNGV, per germline. The CDR3 contains 17 residues. V lost 3 bases to trimming and J lost 6 bases; unmatched junction nucleotides: 13. The chain's CDR3 is CASSLGWRRGAANEQFF. The DNA for the CDR3 is TGTGCCAGCAGCTTGGGGTGGCGGCGGGGGGCTGCCAATGAGCAGTTCTTC.

The chain employs TRBV28 and TRBJ2-7; 8 nucleotides align to TRBD1. The germline V gene encodes CDR1 MDHEN and CDR2 SYDVKM. The CDR3 has 13 amino acids. J lost 1 base, V lost 10 bases, and 6 bases had no gene match. CDR3 nucleotides: TGTGCCACCAAGACAGGGGTGTCCTACGAGCAGTACTTC. Its protein is CATKTGVSYEQYF.

The chain recombines TRBV29-1 with TRBJ1-1, with a tentative D call TRBD1 (6 bases). There are 14 residues in the CDR3. With 4 bases removed from V and 4 bases from J, the gap between germline ends came to 16 bases. Per germline, CDR1 SQVTM and CDR2 ANQGSEA. CDR3 residues: CSVVGGGPATEAFF. As DNA, the CDR3 is TGCAGCGTTGTCGGGGGGGGCCCGGCCACTGAAGCTTTCTTT.

This rearrangement joins TRBV28 to TRBJ1-4; 7 nucleotides agree with TRBD1. CDR1 is MDHEN and CDR2 is SYDVKM in the germline V gene. The length of the CDR3 is 14 residues. After removal of 7 bases from V and 4 bases from J, the junction contained 6 bases not matched to a gene. The chain's CDR3 is CASKAGTVNEKLFF. The CDR3 DNA follows: TGTGCCAGCAAGGCGGGGACAGTTAATGAAAAACTGTTTTTT.

CDR3 sequence: CAWGKNRVTNTEAFF. CDR3 in DNA: TGTGCCTGGGGTAAAAACAGGGTGACGAACACTGAAGCTTTCTTT. The V gene is TRBV30, the J gene TRBJ1-1, with D perhaps TRBD1 (6 bases). Germline loops: CDR1 GTSNPN, CDR2 SVGIG (reference sequence). Deletions cut 5 bases from V and 1 base from J, with 17 bases between. The CDR3 loop spans 15 amino acids.

The V gene is TRBV29-1, the J gene TRBJ1-1; D is unclear. Trimming shortened V by 3 bases and J by 3 bases, and 11 bases separated the two germline ends. The CDR3 is 13 amino acids. Germline CDR1 is SQVTM and CDR2 is ANQGSEA. The CDR3 region has the DNA TGCAGCGTTGATCCCGAGAGGGACACTGAAGCTTTCTTT. It is translated as CSVDPERDTEAFF.

This clone has just a few counts. The chain combines TRBV20-1 with TRBJ1-2; weak D call: TRBD1 (6 bases). The CDR3 totals 11 residues. Germline V gene data show CDR1 as DFQATT and CDR2 as SNEGSKA (reference sequence). The germline V and J ends were trimmed by 5 bases and 8 bases, with 12 bases remaining between them. CDR3 region: CSAPLRGGYTF. As DNA, the CDR3 is TGCAGTGCTCCTCTCAGGGGCGGCTACACCTTC.

V and J are TRBV4-1 and TRBJ1-2; the D is unclear. There are 15 residues in the CDR3. V lost 1 base and J 4 bases, leaving 13 bases between the germline ends. Germline values: CDR1 MGHRA, CDR2 YSYEKL. CDR3 residues: CASSQASPGSYGYTF. The DNA of the CDR3 is TGCGCCAGCAGCCAAGCCTCCCCGGGGAGCTATGGCTACACCTTC.

This chain joins TRBV25-1 and TRBJ2-6; D possibly corresponds to TRBD2 (5 bases). Germline lookup yields CDR1 MGHDK and CDR2 SYGVNS. Trimming removed 3 bases from V and 2 bases from J, with 8 bases in between. The CDR3 length is 15 residues. The CDR3 sequence is CASSEDSPGANVLTF. The CDR3 region has the DNA TGTGCCAGCAGTGAGGACTCCCCTGGGGCCAACGTCCTGACTTTC.

The chain combines TRBV30 with TRBJ2-1, with a tentative D call TRBD1 (6 bases). CDR3 length: 11 amino acids. Trimming pared 1 base from V and 14 bases from J, leaving 12 bases between. CDR1 is GTSNPN and CDR2 is SVGIG in the germline V gene (reference sequence). The CDR3 region is CAWSAGQIEFF. The CDR3 DNA reads TGTGCCTGGAGTGCCGGACAGATAGAGTTCTTC.

This chain joins TRBV2 and TRBJ2-2, with 8 bases identical to TRBD1. V trimming: 8 bases; J trimming: 4 bases; junction bases outside the gene matches: 6. There are 14 residues in the CDR3. The germline gives CDR1 SNHLY, CDR2 FYNNEI. CDR3 sequence reads: CASGGQGATGELFF. The CDR3 DNA reads as TGTGCCAGCGGAGGCCAGGGGGCCACCGGGGAGCTGTTTTTT.